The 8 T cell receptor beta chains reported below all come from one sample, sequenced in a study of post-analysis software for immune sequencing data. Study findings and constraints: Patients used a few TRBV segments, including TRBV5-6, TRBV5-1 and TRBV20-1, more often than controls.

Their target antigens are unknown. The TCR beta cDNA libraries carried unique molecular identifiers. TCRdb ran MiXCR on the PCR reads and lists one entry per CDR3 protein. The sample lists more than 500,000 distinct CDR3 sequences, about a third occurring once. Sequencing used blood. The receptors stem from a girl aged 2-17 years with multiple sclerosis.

CDR3 protein: CASSPSGGAEETQYF. CDR3 DNA: TGTGCCAGCAGCCCTAGCGGGGGGGCGGAAGAGACCCAGTACTTC. This chain uses TRBV9 with TRBJ2-5; TRBD2 agrees at 12 bases. Germline assignment: CDR1 SGDLS and CDR2 YYNGEE. Trimming cost V 4 bases and J 3 bases; bases outside gene matches: 4. This CDR3 has 15 residues.

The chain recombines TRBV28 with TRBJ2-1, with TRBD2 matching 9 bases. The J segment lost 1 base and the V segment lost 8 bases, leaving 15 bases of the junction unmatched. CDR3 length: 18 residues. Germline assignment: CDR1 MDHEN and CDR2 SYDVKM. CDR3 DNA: TGTGCCAGCGCTACCTCCGGGACTAGCAGTAGGTCCTACAATGAGCAGTTCTTC. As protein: CASATSGTSSRSYNEQFF.

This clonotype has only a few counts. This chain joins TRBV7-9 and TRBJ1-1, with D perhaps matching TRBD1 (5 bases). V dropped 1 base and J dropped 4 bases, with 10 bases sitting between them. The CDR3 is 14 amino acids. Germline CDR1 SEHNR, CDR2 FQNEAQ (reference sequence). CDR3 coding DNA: TGTGCCAGCAGCTTAGTGGTGGGGGGCACTGAAGCTTTCTTT. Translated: CASSLVVGGTEAFF.

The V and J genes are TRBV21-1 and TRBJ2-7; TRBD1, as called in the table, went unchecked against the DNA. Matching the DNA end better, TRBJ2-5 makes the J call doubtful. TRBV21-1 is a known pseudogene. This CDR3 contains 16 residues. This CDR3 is CASKIGGTGTRETQYF. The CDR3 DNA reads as TGTGCCAGCAAGATCGGGGGAACCGGGACGCGAGAGACCCAGTACTTC.

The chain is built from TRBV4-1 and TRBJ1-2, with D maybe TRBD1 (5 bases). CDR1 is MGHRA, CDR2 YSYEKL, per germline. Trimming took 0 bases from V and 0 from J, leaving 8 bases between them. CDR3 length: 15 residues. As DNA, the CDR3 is TGCGCCAGCAGCCAAGATCGGGGGTCTAACTATGGCTACACCTTC. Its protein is CASSQDRGSNYGYTF.

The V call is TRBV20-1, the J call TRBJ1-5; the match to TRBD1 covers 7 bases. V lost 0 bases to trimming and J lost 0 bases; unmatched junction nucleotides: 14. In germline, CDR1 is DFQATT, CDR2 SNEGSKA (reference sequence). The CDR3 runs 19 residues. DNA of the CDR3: TGCAGTGCTAGAGATACCAAGGGACAGCACCTCCGTAGCAATCAGCCCCAGCATTTT. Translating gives CSARDTKGQHLRSNQPQHF.

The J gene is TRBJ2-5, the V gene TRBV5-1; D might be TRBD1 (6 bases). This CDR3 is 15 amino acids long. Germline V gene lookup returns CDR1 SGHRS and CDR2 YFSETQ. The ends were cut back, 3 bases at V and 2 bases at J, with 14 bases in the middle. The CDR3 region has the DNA TGCGCCAGCAGCTGGGCCTCCGGACAGCAAGAGACCCAGTACTTC. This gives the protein CASSWASGQQETQYF. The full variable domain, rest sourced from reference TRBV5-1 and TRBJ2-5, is KAGVTQTPRYLIKTRGQQVTLSCSPISGHRSVSWYQQTPGQGLQFLFEYFSETQRNKGNFPGRFSGRQFSNSRSEMNVSTLELGDSALYLCASSWASGQQETQYFGPGTRLLVL.

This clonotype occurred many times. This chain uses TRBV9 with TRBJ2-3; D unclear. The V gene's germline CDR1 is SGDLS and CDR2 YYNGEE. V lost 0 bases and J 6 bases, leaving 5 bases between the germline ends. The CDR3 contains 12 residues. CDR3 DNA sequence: TGTGCCAGCAGCGTAGACGTGGATACGCAGTATTTT. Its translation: CASSVDVDTQYF.